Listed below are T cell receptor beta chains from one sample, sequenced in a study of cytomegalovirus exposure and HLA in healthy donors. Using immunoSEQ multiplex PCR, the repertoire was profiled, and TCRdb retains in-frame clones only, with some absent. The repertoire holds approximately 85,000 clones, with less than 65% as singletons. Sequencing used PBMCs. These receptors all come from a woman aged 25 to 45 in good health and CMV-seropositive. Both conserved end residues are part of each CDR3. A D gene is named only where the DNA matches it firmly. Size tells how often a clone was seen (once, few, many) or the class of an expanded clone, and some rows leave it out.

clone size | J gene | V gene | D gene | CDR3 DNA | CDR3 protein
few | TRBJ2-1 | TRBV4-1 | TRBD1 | TGCGCCAGCAGCCCAGACCCACAGGGGCCCCTTAACAATGAGCAGTTCTTC | CASSPDPQGPLNNEQFF
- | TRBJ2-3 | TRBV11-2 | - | TGTGCCAGCAGCTTAGACTCGACAGGGAGGAACACAGATACGCAGTATTTT | CASSLDSTGRNTDTQYF
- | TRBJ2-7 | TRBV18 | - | TGTGCCAGCTCGCGCGGGACCGCACCAACCTACGAGCAGTACTTC | CASSRGTAPTYEQYF
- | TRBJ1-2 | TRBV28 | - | TGTGCCAGCAGTTTAACAGGGAGCTCCTATGGCTACACCTTC | CASSLTGSSYGYTF
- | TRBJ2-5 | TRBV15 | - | TGTGCCACCAGCCAGACAAGGTACCAAGAGACCCAGTACTTC | CATSQTRYQETQYF
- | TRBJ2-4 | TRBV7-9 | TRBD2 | TGTGCCAGCAGCTTGCCGGGACTAGCGGGAAACATTCAGTACTTC | CASSLPGLAGNIQYF
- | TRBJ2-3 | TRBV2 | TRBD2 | TGTGCCAGGCAGCGGGGGGGGAACACAGATACGCAGTATTTT | CARQRGGNTDTQYF
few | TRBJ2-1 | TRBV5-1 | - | TGCGCCAGCAGCTCACCGGGACATTCGGCCGGTGAGCAGTTCTTC | CASSSPGHSAGEQFF
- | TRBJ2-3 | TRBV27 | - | TGTGCCAGCAGTAACAGGGCGTATCAAGATACGCAGTATTTT | CASSNRAYQDTQYF
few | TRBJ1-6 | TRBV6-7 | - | TGTGCCAGCAGACTGGACACAAGAAATTCACCCCTCCACTTT | CASRLDTRNSPLHF
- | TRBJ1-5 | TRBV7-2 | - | TGTGCCAGCAGCGGCCGGGACATCGGGTTGAGCAATCAGCCCCAGCATTTT | CASSGRDIGLSNQPQHF